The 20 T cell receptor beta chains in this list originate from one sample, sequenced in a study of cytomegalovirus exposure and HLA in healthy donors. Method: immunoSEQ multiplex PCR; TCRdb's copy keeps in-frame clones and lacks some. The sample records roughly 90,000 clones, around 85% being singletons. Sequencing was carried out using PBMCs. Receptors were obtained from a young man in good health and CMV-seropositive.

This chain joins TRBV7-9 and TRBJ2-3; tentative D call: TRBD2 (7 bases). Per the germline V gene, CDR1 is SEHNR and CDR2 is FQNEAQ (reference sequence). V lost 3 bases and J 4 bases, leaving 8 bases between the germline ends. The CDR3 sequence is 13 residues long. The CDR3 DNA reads TGTGCCAGCAGCTTCGGGGGGCCAGATACGCAGTATTTT. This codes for CASSFGGPDTQYF.

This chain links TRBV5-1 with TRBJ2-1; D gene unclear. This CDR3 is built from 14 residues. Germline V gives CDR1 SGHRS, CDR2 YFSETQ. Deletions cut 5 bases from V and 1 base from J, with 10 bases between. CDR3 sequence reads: CASRDSKSYNEQFF. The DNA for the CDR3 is TGCGCCAGCAGAGACTCGAAATCCTACAATGAGCAGTTCTTC.

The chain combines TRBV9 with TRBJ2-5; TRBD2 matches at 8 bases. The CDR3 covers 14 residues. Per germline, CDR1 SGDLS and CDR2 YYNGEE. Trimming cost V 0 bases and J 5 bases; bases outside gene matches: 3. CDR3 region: CASSVGPSGETQYF. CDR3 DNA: TGTGCCAGCAGCGTAGGTCCTAGCGGGGAGACCCAGTACTTC.

Written as DNA, the CDR3 is TGTGCCAGCAGTTTACTGGTTAGCGGGAGGGCCGGGACAGATACGCAGTATTTT. Residues: CASSLLVSGRAGTDTQYF. The J gene is TRBJ2-3, the V gene TRBV27, with TRBD2 matching over 11 bases. The CDR3 has 18 residues. Looked up from germline, CDR1 is MNHEY and CDR2 is SMNVEV (reference sequence). Germline trimming cut 2 bases from V and 3 bases from J; bases unmatched to any gene: 10.

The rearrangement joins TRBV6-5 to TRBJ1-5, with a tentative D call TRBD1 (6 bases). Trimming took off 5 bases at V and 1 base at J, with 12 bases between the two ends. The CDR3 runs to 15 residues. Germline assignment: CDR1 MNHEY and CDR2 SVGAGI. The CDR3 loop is CASSRGGRSNQPQHF. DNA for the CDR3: TGTGCCAGCAGTCGCGGGGGCAGAAGCAATCAGCCCCAGCATTTT.

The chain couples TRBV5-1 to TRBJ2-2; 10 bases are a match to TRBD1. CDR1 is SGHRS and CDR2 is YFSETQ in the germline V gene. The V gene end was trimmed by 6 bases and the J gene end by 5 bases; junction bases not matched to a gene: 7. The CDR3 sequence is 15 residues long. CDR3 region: CASIRDRGETGELFF. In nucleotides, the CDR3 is TGCGCCAGCATCCGGGACAGGGGTGAGACCGGGGAGCTGTTTTTT.

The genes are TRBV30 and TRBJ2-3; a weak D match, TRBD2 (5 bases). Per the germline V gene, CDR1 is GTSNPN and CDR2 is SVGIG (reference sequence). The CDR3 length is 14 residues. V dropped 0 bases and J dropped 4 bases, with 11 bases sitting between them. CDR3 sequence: CAWSVRGLSDTQYF. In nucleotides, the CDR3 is TGTGCCTGGAGTGTACGGGGTTTGTCAGATACGCAGTATTTT.

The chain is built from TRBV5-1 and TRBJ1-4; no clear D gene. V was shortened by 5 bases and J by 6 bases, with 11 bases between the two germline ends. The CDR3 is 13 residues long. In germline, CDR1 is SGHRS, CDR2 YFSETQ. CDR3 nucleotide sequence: TGCGCCAGCAGGTCCCAGTTTGATGAAAAACTGTTTTTT. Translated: CASRSQFDEKLFF.

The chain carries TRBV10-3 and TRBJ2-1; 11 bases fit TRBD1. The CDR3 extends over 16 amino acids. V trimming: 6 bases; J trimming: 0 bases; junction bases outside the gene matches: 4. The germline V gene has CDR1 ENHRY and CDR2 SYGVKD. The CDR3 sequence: CAIRTGQGDSYNEQFF. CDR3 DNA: TGTGCCATCAGGACGGGACAGGGGGACTCCTACAATGAGCAGTTCTTC.

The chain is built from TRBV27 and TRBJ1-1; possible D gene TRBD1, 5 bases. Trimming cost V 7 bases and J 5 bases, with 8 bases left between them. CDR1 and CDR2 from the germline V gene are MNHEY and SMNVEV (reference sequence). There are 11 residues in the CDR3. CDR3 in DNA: TGTGCCAGCATTGGGGGGACTGAAGCTTTCTTT. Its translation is CASIGGTEAFF.

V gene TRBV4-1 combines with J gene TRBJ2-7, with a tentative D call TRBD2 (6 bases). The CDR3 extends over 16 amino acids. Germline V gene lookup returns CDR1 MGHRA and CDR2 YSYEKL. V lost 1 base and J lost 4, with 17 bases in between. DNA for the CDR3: TGCGCCAGCAGCCAAGGCATCGGGAGTGGCGCGTACGAGCAGTACTTC. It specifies CASSQGIGSGAYEQYF.

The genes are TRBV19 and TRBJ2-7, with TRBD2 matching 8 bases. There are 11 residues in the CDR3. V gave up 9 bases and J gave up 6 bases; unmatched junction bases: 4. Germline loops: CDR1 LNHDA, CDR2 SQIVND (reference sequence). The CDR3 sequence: CASSGGGEQYV. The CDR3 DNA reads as TGTGCCAGCTCCGGGGGGGGCGAGCAGTACGTC.

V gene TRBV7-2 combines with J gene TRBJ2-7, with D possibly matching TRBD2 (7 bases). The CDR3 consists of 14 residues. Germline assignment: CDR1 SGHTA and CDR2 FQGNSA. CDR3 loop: CARKREGDSYEQYF. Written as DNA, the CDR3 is TGTGCTCGAAAGAGGGAGGGGGACTCCTACGAGCAGTACTTC. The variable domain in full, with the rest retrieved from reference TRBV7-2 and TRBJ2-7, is GAGVSQSPSNKVTEKGKDVELRCDPISGHTALYWYRQSLGQGLEFLIYFQGNSAPDKSGLPSDRFSAERTGGSVSTLTIQRTQQEDSAVYLCARKREGDSYEQYFGPGTRLTVT.

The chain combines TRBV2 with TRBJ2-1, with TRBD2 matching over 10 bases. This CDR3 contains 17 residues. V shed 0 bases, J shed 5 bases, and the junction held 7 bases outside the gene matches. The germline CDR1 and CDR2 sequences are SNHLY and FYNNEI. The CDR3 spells CASSEAQWTSGHNEQFF. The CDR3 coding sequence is TGTGCCAGCAGTGAAGCGCAATGGACTAGCGGTCACAATGAGCAGTTCTTC.

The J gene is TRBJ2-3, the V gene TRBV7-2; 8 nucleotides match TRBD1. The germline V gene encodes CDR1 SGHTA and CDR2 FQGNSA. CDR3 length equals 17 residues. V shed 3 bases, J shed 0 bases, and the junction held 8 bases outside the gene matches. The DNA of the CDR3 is TGTGCCAGCAGCTTGGGCAGACAGGGGTTTAGCACAGATACGCAGTATTTT. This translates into CASSLGRQGFSTDTQYF.

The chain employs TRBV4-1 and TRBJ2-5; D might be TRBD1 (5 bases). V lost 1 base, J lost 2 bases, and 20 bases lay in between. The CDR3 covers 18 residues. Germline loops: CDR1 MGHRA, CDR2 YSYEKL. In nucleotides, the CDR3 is TGCGCCAGCAGCCAAGGCGTCAGGGATAGGGATTATCAAGAGACCCAGTACTTC. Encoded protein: CASSQGVRDRDYQETQYF.

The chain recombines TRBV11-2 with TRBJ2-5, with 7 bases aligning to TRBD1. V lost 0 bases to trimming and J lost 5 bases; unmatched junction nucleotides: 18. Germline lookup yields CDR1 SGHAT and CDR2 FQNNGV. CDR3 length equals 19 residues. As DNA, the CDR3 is TGTGCCAGCAGCTTAGATGGTAGATTTTTCCAGACAGGGAAGGAGACCCAGTACTTC. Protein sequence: CASSLDGRFFQTGKETQYF.

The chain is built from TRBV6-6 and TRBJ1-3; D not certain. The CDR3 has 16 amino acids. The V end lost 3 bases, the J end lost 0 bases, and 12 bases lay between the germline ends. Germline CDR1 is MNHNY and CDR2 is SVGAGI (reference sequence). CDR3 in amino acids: CASSYSRHTSGNTIYF. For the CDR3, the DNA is TGTGCCAGCAGTTATTCCCGACACACCTCTGGAAACACCATATATTTT.

Here the CDR3 DNA reads TGTGCCAGCAGGGGACAGGAGACCCAGTACTTC. As protein: CASRGQETQYF. The chain uses TRBV6-5 and TRBJ2-5, with 7 bases lining up with TRBD1. The CDR3 runs to 11 residues. After removal of 6 bases from V and 5 bases from J, the junction contained 0 bases not matched to a gene. Germline-derived CDR1 and CDR2 are MNHEY and SVGAGI.

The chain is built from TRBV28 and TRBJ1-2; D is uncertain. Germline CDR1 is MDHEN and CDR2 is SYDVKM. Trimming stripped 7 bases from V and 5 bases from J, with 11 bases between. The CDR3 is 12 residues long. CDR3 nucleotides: TGTGCCAGCACGGTAGCAGCTTATGGCTACACCTTC. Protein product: CASTVAAYGYTF.